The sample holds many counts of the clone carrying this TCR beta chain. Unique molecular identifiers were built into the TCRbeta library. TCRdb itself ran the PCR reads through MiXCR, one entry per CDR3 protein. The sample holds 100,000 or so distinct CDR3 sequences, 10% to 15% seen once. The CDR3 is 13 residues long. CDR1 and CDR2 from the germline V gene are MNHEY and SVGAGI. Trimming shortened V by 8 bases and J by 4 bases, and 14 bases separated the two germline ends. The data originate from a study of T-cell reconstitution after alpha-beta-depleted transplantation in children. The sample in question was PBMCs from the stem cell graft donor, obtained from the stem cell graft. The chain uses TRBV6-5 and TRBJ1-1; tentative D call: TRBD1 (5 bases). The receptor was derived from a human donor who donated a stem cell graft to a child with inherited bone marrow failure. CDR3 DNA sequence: TGTGCCAGCTTGGTGACAGCAGGCACTGAAGCTTTCTTT. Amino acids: CASLVTAGTEAFF.